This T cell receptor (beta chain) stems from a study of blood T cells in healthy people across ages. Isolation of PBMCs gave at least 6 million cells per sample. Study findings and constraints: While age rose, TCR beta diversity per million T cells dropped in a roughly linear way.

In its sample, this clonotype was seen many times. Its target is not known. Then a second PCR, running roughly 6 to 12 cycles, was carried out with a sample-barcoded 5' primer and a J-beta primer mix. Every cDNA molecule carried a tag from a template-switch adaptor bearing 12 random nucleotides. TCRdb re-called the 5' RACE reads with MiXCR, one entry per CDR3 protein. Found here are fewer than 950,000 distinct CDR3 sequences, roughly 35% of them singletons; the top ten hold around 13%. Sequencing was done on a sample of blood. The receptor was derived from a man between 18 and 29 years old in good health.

The CDR3 is CSASGAPQETQYF. The CDR3 coding sequence is TGCAGTGCTAGTGGTGCCCCTCAAGAGACCCAGTACTTC. V usage is TRBV20-1 and J usage is TRBJ2-5; D unresolved. CDR1 and CDR2 (germline): DFQATT, SNEGSKA (reference sequence). CDR3 length: 13 amino acids. V lost 3 bases and J 2 bases, leaving 10 bases between the germline ends.